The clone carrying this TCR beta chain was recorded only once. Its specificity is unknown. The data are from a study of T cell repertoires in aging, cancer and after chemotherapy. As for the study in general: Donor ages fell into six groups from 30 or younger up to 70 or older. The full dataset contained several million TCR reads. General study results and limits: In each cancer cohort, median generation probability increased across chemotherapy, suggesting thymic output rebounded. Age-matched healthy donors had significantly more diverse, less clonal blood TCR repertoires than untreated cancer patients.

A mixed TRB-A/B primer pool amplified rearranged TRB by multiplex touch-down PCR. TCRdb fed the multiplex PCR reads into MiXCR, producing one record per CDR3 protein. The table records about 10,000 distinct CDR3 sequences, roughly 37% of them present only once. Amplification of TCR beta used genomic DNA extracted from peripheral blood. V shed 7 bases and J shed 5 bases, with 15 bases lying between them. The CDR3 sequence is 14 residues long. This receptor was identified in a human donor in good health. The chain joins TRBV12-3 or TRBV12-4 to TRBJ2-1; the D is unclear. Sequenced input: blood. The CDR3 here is CASTFSGPNNEQFF. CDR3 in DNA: TGTGCCAGCACCTTCTCAGGCCCTAACAATGAGCAGTTCTTC.